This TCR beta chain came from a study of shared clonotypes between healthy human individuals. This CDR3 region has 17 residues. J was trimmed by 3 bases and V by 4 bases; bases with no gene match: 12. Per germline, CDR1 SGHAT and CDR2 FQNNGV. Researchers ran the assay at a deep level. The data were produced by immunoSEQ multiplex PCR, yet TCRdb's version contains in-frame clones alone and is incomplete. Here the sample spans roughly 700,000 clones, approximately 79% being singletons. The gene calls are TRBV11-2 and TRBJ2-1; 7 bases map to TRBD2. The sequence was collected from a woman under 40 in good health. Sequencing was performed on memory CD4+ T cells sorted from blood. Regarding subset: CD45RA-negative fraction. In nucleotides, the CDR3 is TGTGCCAGCAGCTCCGGAGGGGCGGGAGCGAACTACAATGAGCAGTTCTTC. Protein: CASSSGGAGANYNEQFF.